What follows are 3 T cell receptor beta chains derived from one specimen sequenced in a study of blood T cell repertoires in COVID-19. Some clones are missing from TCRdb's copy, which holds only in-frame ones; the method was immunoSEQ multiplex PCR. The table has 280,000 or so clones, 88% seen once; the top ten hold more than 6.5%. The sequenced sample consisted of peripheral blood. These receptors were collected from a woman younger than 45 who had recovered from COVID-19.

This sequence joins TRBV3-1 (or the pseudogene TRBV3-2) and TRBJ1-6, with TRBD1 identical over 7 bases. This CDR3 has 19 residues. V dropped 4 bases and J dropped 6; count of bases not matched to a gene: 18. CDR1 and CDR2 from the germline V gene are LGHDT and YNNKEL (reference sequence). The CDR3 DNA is TGTGCCAGCAGCCGATTCCGGGACAGTCCCTCGCGACCTAATTCACCCCTCCACTTT. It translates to CASSRFRDSPSRPNSPLHF.

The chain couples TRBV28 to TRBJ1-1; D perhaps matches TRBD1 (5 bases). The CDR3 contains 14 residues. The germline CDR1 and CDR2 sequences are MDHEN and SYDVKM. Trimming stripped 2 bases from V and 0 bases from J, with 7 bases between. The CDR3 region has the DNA TGTGCCAGCAGTTTAAGGGGCATGAACACTGAAGCTTTCTTT. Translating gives CASSLRGMNTEAFF. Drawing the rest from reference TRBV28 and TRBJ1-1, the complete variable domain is DVKVTQSSRYLVKRTGEKVFLECVQDMDHENMFWYRQDPGLGLRLIYFSYDVKMKEKGDIPEGYSVSREKKERFSLILESASTNQTSMYLCASSLRGMNTEAFFGQGTRLTVV.

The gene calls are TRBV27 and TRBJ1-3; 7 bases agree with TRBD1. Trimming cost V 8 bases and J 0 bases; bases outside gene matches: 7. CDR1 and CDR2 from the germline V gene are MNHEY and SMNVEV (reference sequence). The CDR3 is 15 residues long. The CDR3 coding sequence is TGTGCCAGCCGATTAGACAGGGCCTCTGGAAACACCATATATTTT. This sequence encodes CASRLDRASGNTIYF.